This T cell receptor (beta chain) came from a study of OX40 agonist ivuxolimab in advanced cancers. Turning to the study itself: Ivuxolimab, an antibody that agonizes OX40 (CD134), was administered to the patients. A partial response was reached by three patients: one with hepatocellular carcinoma and two with cutaneous melanoma.

This CDR3 spans 10 amino acids. V was shortened by 7 bases and J by 4 bases, with 2 bases between the two germline ends. From germline, CDR1 is MNHEY and CDR2 SVGAGI. Study-wide points: At doses 0.1 to 3.0 mg/kg, CD4+ and CD8+ clones expanded.

Sequencing used immunoSEQ multiplex PCR; TCRdb keeps in-frame clones, though not all of them. The table lists around 18,000 clones, about nine tenths of them singletons. As regards this clone: Its matching antigen is unknown.

The specimen comprised CD4+ or CD8+ T cells sorted from blood, sampled in a trial of the OX40 agonist ivuxolimab. This chain uses TRBV6-5 with TRBJ1-5; D is uncertain. The sequence was collected from an adult with an advanced solid tumor such as melanoma, head and neck, liver or kidney cancer. The CDR3 loop is CASKNQPQHF. The CDR3 region has the DNA TGTGCCAGCAAAAATCAGCCCCAGCATTTT.